What follows is one T cell receptor beta chain and its context. Its antigen is as yet unknown. The length of the CDR3 is 17 residues. Germline CDR1 reads SGHRS; CDR2 reads YFSETQ. With 0 bases clipped from V and 0 bases from J, the junction kept 7 bases outside the gene matches. Via MiXCR, TCRdb re-called the 5' RACE reads, giving one row per CDR3 protein. Of a few hundred thousand distinct CDR3 sequences in the sample, about an eighth were seen once. The data derive from a study of identical twins. General observations from the study: Whereas memory repertoires showed no such difference, abundant cord blood beta clonotypes carried fewer insertions.

These records were also assigned to another study, of yellow fever vaccine responses in identical twins.

The material sequenced was memory (CD45RO+) T cells sorted from blood. The TCR was taken from a woman between 18 and 30 years old in good health. The chain recombines TRBV5-1 with TRBJ2-7; 9 positions agree with TRBD2. Here the CDR3 reads CASSLVTSGLYSYEQYF. The DNA of the CDR3 is TGCGCCAGCAGCTTGGTAACTAGCGGGTTATACTCCTACGAGCAGTACTTC.